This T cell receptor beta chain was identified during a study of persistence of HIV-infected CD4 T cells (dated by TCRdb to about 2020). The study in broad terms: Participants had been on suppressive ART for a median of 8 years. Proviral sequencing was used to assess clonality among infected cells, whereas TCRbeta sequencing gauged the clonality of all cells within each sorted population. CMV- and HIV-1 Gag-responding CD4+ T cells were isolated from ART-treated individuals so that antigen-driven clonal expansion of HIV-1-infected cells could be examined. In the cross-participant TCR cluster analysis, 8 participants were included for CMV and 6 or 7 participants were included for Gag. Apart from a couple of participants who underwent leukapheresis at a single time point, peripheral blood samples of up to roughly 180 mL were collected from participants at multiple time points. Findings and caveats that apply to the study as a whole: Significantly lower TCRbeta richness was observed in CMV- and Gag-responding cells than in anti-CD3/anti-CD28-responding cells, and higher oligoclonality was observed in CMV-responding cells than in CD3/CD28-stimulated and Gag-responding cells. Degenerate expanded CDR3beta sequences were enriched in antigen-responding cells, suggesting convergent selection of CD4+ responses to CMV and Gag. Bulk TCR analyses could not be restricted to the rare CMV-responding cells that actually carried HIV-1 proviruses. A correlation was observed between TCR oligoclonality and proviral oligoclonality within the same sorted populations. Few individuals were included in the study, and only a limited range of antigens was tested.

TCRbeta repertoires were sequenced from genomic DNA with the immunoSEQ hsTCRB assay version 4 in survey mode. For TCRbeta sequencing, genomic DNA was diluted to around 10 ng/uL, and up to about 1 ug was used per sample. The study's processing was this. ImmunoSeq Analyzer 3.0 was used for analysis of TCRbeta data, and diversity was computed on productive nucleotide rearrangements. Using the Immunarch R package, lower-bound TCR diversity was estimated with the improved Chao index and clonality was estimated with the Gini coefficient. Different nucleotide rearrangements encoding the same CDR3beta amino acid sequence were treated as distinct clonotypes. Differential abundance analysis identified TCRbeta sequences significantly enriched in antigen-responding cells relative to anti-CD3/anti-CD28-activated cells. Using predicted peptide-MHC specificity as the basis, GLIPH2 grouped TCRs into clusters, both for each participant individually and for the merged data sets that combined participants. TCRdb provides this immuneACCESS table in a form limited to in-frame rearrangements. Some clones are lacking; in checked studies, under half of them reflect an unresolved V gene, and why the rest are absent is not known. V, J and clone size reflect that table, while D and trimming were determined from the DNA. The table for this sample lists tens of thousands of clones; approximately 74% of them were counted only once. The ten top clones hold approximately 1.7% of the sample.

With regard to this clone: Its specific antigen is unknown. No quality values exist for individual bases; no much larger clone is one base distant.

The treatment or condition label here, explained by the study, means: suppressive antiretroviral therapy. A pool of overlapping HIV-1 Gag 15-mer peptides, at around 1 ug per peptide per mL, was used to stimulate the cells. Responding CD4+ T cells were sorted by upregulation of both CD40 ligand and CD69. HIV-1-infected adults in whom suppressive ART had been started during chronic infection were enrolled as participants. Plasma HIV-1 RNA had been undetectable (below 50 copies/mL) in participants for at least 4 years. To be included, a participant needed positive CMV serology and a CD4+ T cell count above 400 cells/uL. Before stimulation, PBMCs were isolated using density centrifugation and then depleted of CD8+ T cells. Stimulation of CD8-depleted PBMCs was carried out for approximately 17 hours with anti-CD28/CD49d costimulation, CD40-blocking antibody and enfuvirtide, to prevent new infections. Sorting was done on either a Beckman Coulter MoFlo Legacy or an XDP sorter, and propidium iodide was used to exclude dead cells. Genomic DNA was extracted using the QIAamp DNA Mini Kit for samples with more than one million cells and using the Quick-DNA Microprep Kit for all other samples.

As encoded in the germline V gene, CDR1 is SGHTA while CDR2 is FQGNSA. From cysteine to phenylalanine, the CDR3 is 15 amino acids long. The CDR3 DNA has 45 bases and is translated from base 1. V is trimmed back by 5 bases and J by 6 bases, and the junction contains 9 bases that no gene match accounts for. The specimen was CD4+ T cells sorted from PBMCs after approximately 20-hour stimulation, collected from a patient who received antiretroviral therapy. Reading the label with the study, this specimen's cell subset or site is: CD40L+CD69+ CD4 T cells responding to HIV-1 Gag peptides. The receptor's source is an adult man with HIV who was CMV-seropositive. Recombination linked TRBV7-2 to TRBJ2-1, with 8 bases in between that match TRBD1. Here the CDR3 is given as CASSPQPQGANEQFF. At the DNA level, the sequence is TGTGCCAGCAGCCCTCAGCCCCAGGGGGCCAATGAGCAGTTCTTC. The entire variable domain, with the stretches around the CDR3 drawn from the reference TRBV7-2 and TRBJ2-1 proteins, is GAGVSQSPSNKVTEKGKDVELRCDPISGHTALYWYRQSLGQGLEFLIYFQGNSAPDKSGLPSDRFSAERTGGSVSTLTIQRTQQEDSAVYLCASSPQPQGANEQFFGPGTRLTVL.